The 32 T cell receptor beta chains below come from one sample, sequenced in a study of blood T cell repertoires in COVID-19. The table came from immunoSEQ multiplex PCR; TCRdb's copy has only in-frame clones and leaves some out. The sample carries 130,000 or so clones, 70% to 90% recorded once. Sequenced sample: peripheral blood. Every receptor here comes from a woman in her sixties with acute or convalescent COVID-19.

The rearrangement joins TRBV30 to TRBJ1-4, with a tentative D call TRBD1 (5 bases). The CDR3 runs to 13 residues. Trimming stripped 0 bases from V and 8 bases from J, with 10 bases between. Germline CDR1 reads GTSNPN; CDR2 reads SVGIG (reference sequence). As DNA, the CDR3 is TGTGCCTGGAGTGTCAGAAGGGGCGAAAAACTGTTTTTT. Its protein is CAWSVRRGEKLFF. The whole variable domain, remainder taken from reference TRBV30 and TRBJ1-4, is SQTIHQWPATLVQPVGSPLSLECTVEGTSNPNLYWYRQAAGRGLQLLFYSVGIGQISSEVPQNLSASRPQDRQFILSSKKLLLSDSGFYLCAWSVRRGEKLFFGSGTQLSVL.

The rearrangement uses TRBV7-9 and TRBJ1-5; 9 positions agree with TRBD1. The CDR3 runs to 14 residues. J was trimmed by 7 bases and V by 5 bases; bases with no gene match: 6. CDR1 SEHNR and CDR2 FQNEAQ come from the germline V gene (reference sequence). The CDR3: CASSDTTGGQPQHF. The CDR3 nucleotides read TGTGCCAGCAGCGATACCACAGGGGGCCAGCCCCAGCATTTT.

The rearrangement links TRBV4-3 to TRBJ1-4; D unclear. This CDR3 region has 13 residues. Germline values: CDR1 LGHNA, CDR2 YSLEER. V shed 3 bases and J shed 7 bases, with 9 bases lying between them. The CDR3 here is CASSQDSGEKLFF. The CDR3 region has the DNA TGCGCCAGCAGCCAGGACTCAGGTGAAAAACTGTTTTTT.

V and J are TRBV21-1 and TRBJ1-2; TRBD1 is taken as the D call from the table, unchecked against the DNA. TRBV21-1 is designated a pseudogene. The CDR3 length is 12 residues. The CDR3 spells CASSHLSTGPGF. The CDR3 coding sequence is TGTGCCAGCAGCCACCTATCGACAGGACCGGGTTTC.

The chain carries TRBV19 and TRBJ2-2; no reliable D call. The CDR3 has 14 amino acids. V was shortened by 5 bases and J by 1 base, with 8 bases between the two germline ends. Germline V gives CDR1 LNHDA, CDR2 SQIVND (reference sequence). CDR3 amino acids: CASSVSRNTGELFF. The CDR3 bases are TGTGCCAGTAGTGTAAGTAGGAACACCGGGGAGCTGTTTTTT.

The J gene is TRBJ2-7, the V gene TRBV10-3; the match to TRBD1 covers 8 bases. V was pared by 10 bases and J by 3 bases, with 11 bases of the junction left unmatched. Germline assignment: CDR1 ENHRY and CDR2 SYGVKD. The CDR3 sequence is 14 residues long. DNA of the CDR3: TGTGCCACTCGACGGACAGGGCAAAGCTACGAGCAGTACTTC. Encoded protein: CATRRTGQSYEQYF.

The J gene is TRBJ2-3, the V gene TRBV14, with D hard to call. Germline V gene data show CDR1 as SGHDN and CDR2 as FVKESK. The CDR3 spans 13 residues. V lost 1 base and J 4 bases, leaving 6 bases between the germline ends. The CDR3 nucleotides read TGTGCCAGCAGCCAAGCCGGTGCAGATACGCAGTATTTT. It yields the protein CASSQAGADTQYF.

This chain connects TRBV29-1 to TRBJ2-7, with 10 nucleotides matching TRBD1. Germline V gene data show CDR1 as SQVTM and CDR2 as ANQGSEA. The length of the CDR3 is 14 residues. The V gene end was trimmed by 4 bases and the J gene end by 1 base; junction bases not matched to a gene: 4. The CDR3 bases are TGCAGCGTTGTCCGGGACAGGGGTTCCTACGAGCAGTACTTC. Translated: CSVVRDRGSYEQYF.

This chain uses TRBV7-2 with TRBJ2-7; possibly TRBD1 for D (6 bases). This CDR3 region has 15 residues. The V end lost 0 bases, the J end lost 1 base, and 10 bases lay between the germline ends. Per the germline V gene, CDR1 is SGHTA and CDR2 is FQGNSA. DNA for the CDR3: TGTGCCAGCAGCTTAGCGCTGGGGACATCCTACGAGCAGTACTTC. Translation: CASSLALGTSYEQYF.

This clone was seen just once. The rearrangement uses TRBV5-6 and TRBJ2-7, with 9 positions matching TRBD1. Germline V gene lookup returns CDR1 SGHDT and CDR2 YYEEEE. V trimming: 4 bases; J trimming: 4 bases; junction bases outside the gene matches: 9. The CDR3 consists of 15 residues. The CDR3 DNA follows: TGTGCCAGCAGCCCTGCTGGACAGGGGAGATACGAGCAGTACTTC. Protein: CASSPAGQGRYEQYF.

The V call is TRBV4-3, the J call TRBJ1-1; unclear D gene. V was clipped by 1 base and J by 4 bases, with 10 bases between them. The CDR3 runs 14 residues. The V gene's germline CDR1 is LGHNA and CDR2 YSLEER. The CDR3 protein is CASSQGGPGTEAFF. In DNA form, the CDR3 reads TGCGCCAGCAGCCAAGGAGGTCCGGGCACTGAAGCTTTCTTT.

The chain couples TRBV18 to TRBJ1-1; tentatively, D is TRBD1 (5 bases). V lost 1 base, J lost 5 bases, and 17 bases lay in between. The CDR3 covers 16 residues. The germline V gene encodes CDR1 KGHSH and CDR2 LQKENI. The CDR3 DNA reads TGTGCCAGCTCACCACGGTCGGAGGGGATGGGGACTGAAGCTTTCTTT. It translates to CASSPRSEGMGTEAFF.

V is TRBV5-4 and J is TRBJ1-3, with 7 bases matching TRBD1. Germline CDR1 is SGHNT and CDR2 is YYREEE (reference sequence). The junction had 6 bases not matched to a gene; V was cut back by 4 bases and J by 2 bases. The CDR3 loop spans 15 amino acids. CDR3 sequence reads: CASSGPDRTGNTIYF. The CDR3 DNA follows: TGTGCCAGCAGCGGACCGGACAGGACTGGAAACACCATATATTTT.

The count of this clone is one. The genes are TRBV5-1 and TRBJ2-7; TRBD2 matches 11 bases. Germline assignment: CDR1 SGHRS and CDR2 YFSETQ. V lost 4 bases to trimming and J lost 1 base; unmatched junction nucleotides: 7. The CDR3 runs 16 residues. DNA for the CDR3: TGCGCCAGCAGCATCGGGACTAGCGGATTATCCTACGAGCAGTACTTC. This encodes CASSIGTSGLSYEQYF.

J is TRBJ1-2 and V is TRBV6-2 or TRBV6-3; D unresolved. V was shortened by 6 bases and J by 3 bases, with 11 bases between the two germline ends. The CDR3 totals 13 residues. In germline, CDR1 is MNHEY, CDR2 SVGEGT. CDR3 sequence: CASSSPRYYGYTF. CDR3 bases: TGTGCCAGCAGCTCACCCAGGTACTATGGCTACACCTTC.

Comment on this clone: One end of the junction fails to match germline, which may point to a read error. The genes are TRBV7-7 and TRBJ2-5; the D gene is possibly TRBD1 (5 bases). Per germline, CDR1 SSHAT and CDR2 FNYEAQ (reference sequence). The CDR3 spans 13 residues. For the CDR3, the DNA is TGTGCTAGCAGCTGGGGCCCGGAGGAGACCCAGTACTTC. Residues: CASSWGPEETQYF.

The gene calls are TRBV6-6 and TRBJ1-1; D call uncertain. The CDR3 covers 16 residues. The germline gives CDR1 MNHNY, CDR2 SVGAGI (reference sequence). V was cut by 7 bases and J by 1 base, with 19 bases left in between. The CDR3 DNA follows: TGTGCCAGCACTCAGACCCGGCCAGGTTCGAACACTGAAGCTTTCTTT. This encodes CASTQTRPGSNTEAFF.

The genes are TRBV30 and TRBJ1-6; D perhaps matches TRBD1 (6 bases). Trimming cost V 0 bases and J 9 bases, with 12 bases left between them. CDR1 and CDR2 (germline): GTSNPN, SVGIG (reference sequence). There are 14 residues in the CDR3. CDR3 nucleotide sequence: TGTGCCTGGAGTGTAGGGGGTATGCGTTCACCCCTCCACTTT. This translates into CAWSVGGMRSPLHF.

The genes are TRBV7-2 and TRBJ1-6, with 12 bases identical to TRBD1. CDR1 SGHTA and CDR2 FQGNSA come from the germline V gene. The trim removed 6 bases at V and 8 bases at J, leaving 14 bases unmatched. The CDR3 covers 18 residues. The chain's CDR3 is CASSRNNPGTGGHSPLHF. CDR3 DNA sequence: TGTGCCAGCAGTCGAAACAACCCCGGGACAGGGGGCCATTCACCCCTCCACTTT. Full variable domain (missing parts from reference TRBV7-2 and TRBJ1-6): GAGVSQSPSNKVTEKGKDVELRCDPISGHTALYWYRQSLGQGLEFLIYFQGNSAPDKSGLPSDRFSAERTGGSVSTLTIQRTQQEDSAVYLCASSRNNPGTGGHSPLHFGNGTRLTVT.

The chain has TRBV29-1 and TRBJ1-5; D gene uncertain. Germline V gives CDR1 SQVTM, CDR2 ANQGSEA. This CDR3 spans 12 amino acids. The V gene lost 7 bases and the J gene lost 4 bases, with 11 bases spanning the gap. The CDR3 loop is CSAAAENQPQHF. The CDR3 region has the DNA TGCAGCGCCGCGGCCGAGAATCAGCCCCAGCATTTT.

The CDR3 is CASSGTGYYGYTF. The CDR3, as DNA: TGTGCCAGCAGCGGTACAGGGTACTATGGCTACACCTTC. V and J are TRBV9 and TRBJ1-2, with a possible D match to TRBD1 (6 bases). Looked up from germline, CDR1 is SGDLS and CDR2 is YYNGEE. Trimming left V 3 bases short and J 3 bases short, with 9 bases between. The CDR3 contains 13 residues.

The CDR3 here is CANPGQGQETQYF. As DNA, the CDR3 is TGTGCCAACCCAGGACAGGGGCAAGAGACCCAGTACTTC. The chain is built from TRBV3-1 (or the pseudogene TRBV3-2) and TRBJ2-5; 9 bases are a match to TRBD1. The CDR3 is 13 amino acids. V dropped 10 bases and J dropped 2; count of bases not matched to a gene: 5. From germline, CDR1 is LGHDT and CDR2 YNNKEL (reference sequence).

The chain couples TRBV4-1 to TRBJ2-1, with 8 bases identical to TRBD1. Germline CDR1 MGHRA, CDR2 YSYEKL. The CDR3 contains 16 residues. V lost 1 base and J lost 5; bases outside the gene matches: 7. CDR3 in amino acids: CASSQAGTGSNNEQFF. In DNA, the CDR3 is TGCGCCAGCAGCCAAGCCGGGACAGGCAGTAACAATGAGCAGTTCTTC.

The V call is TRBV5-1, the J call TRBJ2-6, with a tentative D call TRBD1 (5 bases). The CDR3 runs 15 residues. Germline CDR1 reads SGHRS; CDR2 reads YFSETQ. V was shortened by 5 bases and J by 0 bases, with 9 bases between the two germline ends. The CDR3 DNA reads TGCGCCAGCAGGCGCACAGGCTCTGGGGCCAACGTCCTGACTTTC. It is translated as CASRRTGSGANVLTF.

The genes are TRBV6-2 or TRBV6-3 and TRBJ2-5; TRBD1 agrees at 9 bases. The length of the CDR3 is 16 residues. Germline V CDR1 and CDR2: MNHEY, SVGEGT. Trimming took 1 base from V and 5 from J; bases not matched to a gene: 8. Here the CDR3 DNA reads TGTGCCAGCAGTTACTTTTCAGGGACAGGGAACGAGACCCAGTACTTC. Translating it yields CASSYFSGTGNETQYF.

This chain connects TRBV19 to TRBJ2-7; TRBD1 matches at 7 bases. The V and J ends lost 0 bases and 0 bases, in that order; junction bases with no gene match: 8. The CDR3 sequence is 17 residues long. Germline assignment: CDR1 LNHDA and CDR2 SQIVND (reference sequence). CDR3 sequence (DNA): TGTGCCAGTAGTATAGAGCCCCGACAGGGTAGCTCCTACGAGCAGTACTTC. This encodes CASSIEPRQGSSYEQYF. The full variable domain, with the rest looked up from reference TRBV19 and TRBJ2-7, is DGGITQSPKYLFRKEGQNVTLSCEQNLNHDAMYWYRQDPGQGLRLIYYSQIVNDFQKGDIAEGYSVSREKKESFPLTVTSAQKNPTAFYLCASSIEPRQGSSYEQYFGPGTRLTVT.

The V call is TRBV7-2, the J call TRBJ2-1, with D perhaps TRBD1 (5 bases). Per the germline V gene, CDR1 is SGHTA and CDR2 is FQGNSA. This CDR3 region has 14 residues. With 1 base removed from V and 4 bases from J, the gap between germline ends came to 8 bases. CDR3 residues: CASSLGQTYNEQFF. CDR3 nucleotides: TGTGCCAGCAGCTTAGGACAGACTTACAATGAGCAGTTCTTC.

The J gene is TRBJ1-1, the V gene TRBV18; the D gene is possibly TRBD1 (6 bases). Trimming took 0 bases from V and 3 from J, leaving 11 bases between them. This CDR3 comprises 15 residues. Germline CDR1 reads KGHSH; CDR2 reads LQKENI. The CDR3 spells CASSPPVRGYTEAFF. In DNA form, the CDR3 reads TGTGCCAGCTCACCACCGGTAAGGGGGTACACTGAAGCTTTCTTT. The entire variable domain, with the rest obtained from reference TRBV18 and TRBJ1-1, is as follows: NAGVMQNPRHLVRRRGQEARLRCSPMKGHSHVYWYRQLPEEGLKFMVYLQKENIIDESGMPKERFSAEFPKEGPSILRIQQVVRGDSAAYFCASSPPVRGYTEAFFGQGTRLTVV.

This clone was seen just once. The genes are TRBV25-1 and TRBJ2-7, with D maybe TRBD2 (5 bases). V lost 5 bases to trimming and J lost 1 base, with 12 bases between them. Germline V CDR1 and CDR2: MGHDK, SYGVNS. The CDR3 extends over 14 amino acids. This CDR3 is CASSQAGSSYEQYF. The CDR3 nucleotides are TGTGCCAGCAGTCAGGCGGGTTCTTCCTACGAGCAGTACTTC.

The rearrangement links TRBV7-2 to TRBJ1-2; D is unresolved. The germline gives CDR1 SGHTA, CDR2 FQGNSA. The CDR3 totals 14 residues. The V and J ends lost 1 base and 3 bases respectively, with 9 bases between them. CDR3 nucleotide sequence: TGTGCCAGCAGCTTAGACGAACCGGACTATGGCTACACCTTC. Translated: CASSLDEPDYGYTF.

V is TRBV7-2 and J is TRBJ1-3, with a tentative D call TRBD1 (5 bases). Trimming took off 5 bases at V and 1 base at J, with 12 bases between the two ends. CDR1 and CDR2 from the germline V gene are SGHTA and FQGNSA. The CDR3 covers 15 residues. CDR3 DNA: TGTGCCAGCAGCCAAAGGGGATGGTCTGGAAACACCATATATTTT. It encodes CASSQRGWSGNTIYF.

V and J are TRBV19 and TRBJ1-3; D call uncertain. Between the trimmed V and J ends, which lost 7 bases and 0 bases, there was a span of 10 bases. CDR3 length equals 14 residues. The V gene's germline CDR1 is LNHDA and CDR2 SQIVND (reference sequence). CDR3 sequence: CASMSSSSGNTIYF. The CDR3 nucleotides are TGTGCCAGTATGAGCTCTAGCTCTGGAAACACCATATATTTT.